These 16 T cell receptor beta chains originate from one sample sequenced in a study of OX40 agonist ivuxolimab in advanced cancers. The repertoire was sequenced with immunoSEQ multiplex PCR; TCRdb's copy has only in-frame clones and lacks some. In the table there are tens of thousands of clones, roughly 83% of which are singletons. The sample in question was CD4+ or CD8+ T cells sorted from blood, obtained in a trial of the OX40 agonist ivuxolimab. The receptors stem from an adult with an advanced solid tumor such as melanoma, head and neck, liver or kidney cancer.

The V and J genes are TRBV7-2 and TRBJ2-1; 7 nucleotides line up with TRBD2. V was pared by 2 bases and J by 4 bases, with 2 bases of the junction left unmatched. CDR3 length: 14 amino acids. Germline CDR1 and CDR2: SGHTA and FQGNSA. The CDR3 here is CASSLLAVYNEQFF. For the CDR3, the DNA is TGTGCCAGCAGCTTACTAGCGGTATACAATGAGCAGTTCTTC.

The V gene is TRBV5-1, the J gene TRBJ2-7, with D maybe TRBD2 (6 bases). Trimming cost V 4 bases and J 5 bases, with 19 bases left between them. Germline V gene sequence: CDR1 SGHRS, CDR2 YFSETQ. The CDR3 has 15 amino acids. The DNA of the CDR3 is TGCGCCAGCAGCACCACTGGGGTGGGAGGACACGAGCAGTACTTC. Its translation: CASSTTGVGGHEQYF.

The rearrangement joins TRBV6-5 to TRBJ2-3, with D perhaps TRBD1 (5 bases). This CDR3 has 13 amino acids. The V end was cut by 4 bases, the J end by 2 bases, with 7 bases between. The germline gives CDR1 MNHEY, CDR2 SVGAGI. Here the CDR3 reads CASSSQVTDTQYF. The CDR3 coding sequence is TGTGCCAGCAGTTCACAGGTCACAGATACGCAGTATTTT.

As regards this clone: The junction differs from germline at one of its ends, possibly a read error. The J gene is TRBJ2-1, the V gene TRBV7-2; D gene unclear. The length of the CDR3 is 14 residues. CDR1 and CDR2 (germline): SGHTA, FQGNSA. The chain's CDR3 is CASTLYPSSGEQFF. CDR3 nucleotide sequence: TGTGCCAGCACCTTATACCCCTCTTCGGGTGAGCAGTTCTTC.

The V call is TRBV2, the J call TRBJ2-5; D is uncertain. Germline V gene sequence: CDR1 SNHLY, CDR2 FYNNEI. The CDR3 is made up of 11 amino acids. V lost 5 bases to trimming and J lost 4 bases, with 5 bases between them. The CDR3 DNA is TGTGCCAGCAGTCAAGGAGAGACCCAGTACTTC. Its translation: CASSQGETQYF.

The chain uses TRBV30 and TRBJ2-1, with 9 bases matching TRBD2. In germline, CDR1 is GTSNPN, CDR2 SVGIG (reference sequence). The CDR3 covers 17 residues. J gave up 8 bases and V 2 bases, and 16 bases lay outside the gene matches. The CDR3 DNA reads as TGTGCCTGGAGTCCACACCGCTTTGGCGGGGGGGCGGATGAGCAGTTCTTC. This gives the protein CAWSPHRFGGGADEQFF.

CDR3 in amino acids: CASRRHTGPSGANVLTF. The CDR3 nucleotides are TGCGCCAGCAGGAGGCACACGGGGCCCTCTGGGGCCAACGTCCTGACTTTC. The rearrangement uses TRBV5-1 and TRBJ2-6; perhaps D is TRBD1 or TRBD2 (5 bases each). Germline CDR1 is SGHRS and CDR2 is YFSETQ. The CDR3 sequence is 17 residues long. V lost 5 bases and J 0 bases, leaving 15 bases between the germline ends.

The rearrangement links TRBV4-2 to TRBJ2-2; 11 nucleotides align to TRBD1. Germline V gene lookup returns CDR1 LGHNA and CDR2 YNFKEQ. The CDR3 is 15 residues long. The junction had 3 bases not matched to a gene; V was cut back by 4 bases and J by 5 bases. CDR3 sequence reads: CASSRGQGETGELFF. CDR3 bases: TGTGCCAGCAGCCGGGGACAGGGGGAAACCGGGGAGCTGTTTTTT.

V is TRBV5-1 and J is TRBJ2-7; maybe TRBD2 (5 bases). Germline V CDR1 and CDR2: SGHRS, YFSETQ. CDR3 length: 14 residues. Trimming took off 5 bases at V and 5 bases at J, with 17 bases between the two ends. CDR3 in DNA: TGCGCCAGCAGACCGGCGGGTGGAAGAAACGAGCAGTACTTC. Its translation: CASRPAGGRNEQYF.

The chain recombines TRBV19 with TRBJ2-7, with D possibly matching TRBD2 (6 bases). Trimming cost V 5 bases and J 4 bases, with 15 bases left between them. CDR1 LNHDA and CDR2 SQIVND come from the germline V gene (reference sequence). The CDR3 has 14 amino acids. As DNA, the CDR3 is TGTGCCAGTAGTGTCGAGGGAGGATCTTACGAGCAGTACTTC. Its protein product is CASSVEGGSYEQYF. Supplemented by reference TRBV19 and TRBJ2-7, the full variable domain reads DGGITQSPKYLFRKEGQNVTLSCEQNLNHDAMYWYRQDPGQGLRLIYYSQIVNDFQKGDIAEGYSVSREKKESFPLTVTSAQKNPTAFYLCASSVEGGSYEQYFGPGTRLTVT.

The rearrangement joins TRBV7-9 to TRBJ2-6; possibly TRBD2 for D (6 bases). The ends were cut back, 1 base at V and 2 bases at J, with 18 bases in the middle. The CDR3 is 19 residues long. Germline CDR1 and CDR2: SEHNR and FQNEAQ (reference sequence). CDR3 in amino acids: CASSLEWIGRSPGANVLTF. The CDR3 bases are TGTGCCAGCAGCTTAGAGTGGATAGGGAGGTCTCCTGGGGCCAACGTCCTGACTTTC.

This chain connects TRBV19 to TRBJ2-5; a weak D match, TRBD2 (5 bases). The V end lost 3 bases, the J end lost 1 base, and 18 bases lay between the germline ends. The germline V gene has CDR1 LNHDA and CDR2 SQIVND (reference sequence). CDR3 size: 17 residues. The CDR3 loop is CASSMLVKRSGQETQYF. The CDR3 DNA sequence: TGTGCCAGTAGTATGCTGGTCAAAAGGAGCGGCCAAGAGACCCAGTACTTC.

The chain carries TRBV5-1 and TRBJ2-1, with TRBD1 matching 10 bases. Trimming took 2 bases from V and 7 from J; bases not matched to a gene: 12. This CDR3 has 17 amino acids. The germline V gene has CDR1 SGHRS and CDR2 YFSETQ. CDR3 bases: TGCGCCAGCAGCTTAGGGACGACAGGGGGCGTTCGTAATGAGCAGTTCTTC. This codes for CASSLGTTGGVRNEQFF.

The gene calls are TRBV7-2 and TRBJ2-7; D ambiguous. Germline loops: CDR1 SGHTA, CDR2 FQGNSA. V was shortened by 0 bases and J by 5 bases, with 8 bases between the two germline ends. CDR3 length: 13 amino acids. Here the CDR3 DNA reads TGTGCCAGCAGCTTAGCGGGGATGGACGAGCAGTACTTC. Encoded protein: CASSLAGMDEQYF. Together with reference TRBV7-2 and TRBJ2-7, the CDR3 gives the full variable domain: GAGVSQSPSNKVTEKGKDVELRCDPISGHTALYWYRQSLGQGLEFLIYFQGNSAPDKSGLPSDRFSAERTGGSVSTLTIQRTQQEDSAVYLCASSLAGMDEQYFGPGTRLTVT.

CDR3 sequence: CASSRDTGELFF. DNA of the CDR3: TGTGCCAGTAGTCGGGACACCGGGGAGCTGTTTTTT. V gene TRBV19 combines with J gene TRBJ2-2; D unresolved. CDR1 is LNHDA, CDR2 SQIVND, per germline (reference sequence). Trimming removed 5 bases at V and 3 bases at J, with 4 bases between. The CDR3 runs 12 residues. Filled out from reference TRBV19 and TRBJ2-2, the complete variable domain reads DGGITQSPKYLFRKEGQNVTLSCEQNLNHDAMYWYRQDPGQGLRLIYYSQIVNDFQKGDIAEGYSVSREKKESFPLTVTSAQKNPTAFYLCASSRDTGELFFGEGSRLTVL.

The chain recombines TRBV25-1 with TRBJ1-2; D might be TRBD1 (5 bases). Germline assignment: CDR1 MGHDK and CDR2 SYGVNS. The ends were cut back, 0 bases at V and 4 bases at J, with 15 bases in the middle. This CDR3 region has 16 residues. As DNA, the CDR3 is TGTGCCAGCAGTGAATATATTAAGGGGCGCGCCTATGGCTACACCTTC. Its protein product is CASSEYIKGRAYGYTF.